Reported below is one TCR beta chain. The antigen remains undetermined. The V segment lost 2 bases and the J segment 0 bases; nucleotides outside the gene matches: 14. Germline lookup yields CDR1 LNHDA and CDR2 SQIVND (reference sequence). CDR3 length equals 19 residues. Clones were sequenced by immunoSEQ multiplex PCR, and TCRdb holds only the in-frame ones, with some missing. The repertoire holds 20,000 to 30,000 clones, with around 85% as singletons. The entry originates in a study of radiation and T cells in renal cell carcinoma. About the study: Nephrectomy followed 15 Gy stereotactic body radiation by 4 weeks.

The time point was: blood 2 weeks post-SBRT. Treatment described: 15 Gy SBRT to primary tumor, nephrectomy 4 weeks later. After SBRT, blood was collected at 2 and 4 weeks, plus baseline. Study-wide results and caveats: Pretreatment tumor biopsies were lacking, so baseline clonotypes are unknown. Top tumor clonotypes rose in blood 2 weeks post-radiation, then contracted.

Specimen: blood, collected from a patient whose treatment included radiotherapy and nephrectomy. This clonotype originated in a man in his 60s with renal cell carcinoma. The V gene is TRBV19, the J gene TRBJ1-1, with 8 bases fitting TRBD1. As DNA, the CDR3 is TGTGCCAGTAGTATATCGAGAACAGGGGGTTTGGCGATGAACACTGAAGCTTTCTTT. Its protein product is CASSISRTGGLAMNTEAFF.